Listed below are T cell receptor beta chains from one sample, sequenced in a study of early T cells in non-severe SARS-CoV-2 infection. TCRdb used MiXCR to reprocess the 5' RACE reads, holding one entry per CDR3 protein. The top ten hold about 5.7% of the sample, which has roughly 100,000 distinct CDR3 sequences, under 15% seen once. The sample was whole blood. The receptor source for this set is an adult who was a healthcare worker with PCR-confirmed SARS-CoV-2 infection or an uninfected control (not recorded which). CDR3s include the opening cysteine and the closing phenylalanine or tryptophan. The D gene is left open where the match is weak. Only some rows state a clone size, as once, few, many or a class for expanded clones.

TRBD1 | TRBJ1-6 | TRBV5-1 | - | TGCGCCAGCAGCATGAAGACAGGGGGTAATTCACCCCTCCACTTT | CASSMKTGGNSPLHF
- | TRBJ2-7 | TRBV20-1 | few | TGCAGTGCTAGAGACGGCCTGAAAGCCTACGAGCAGTACTTC | CSARDGLKAYEQYF
- | TRBJ2-3 | TRBV20-1 | many | TGCAGTGCCCTTAAGCTCGGGGAAAACACAGATACGCAGTATTTT | CSALKLGENTDTQYF
- | TRBJ2-7 | TRBV7-8 | - | TGTGCCAGCACCTCAAGTCCGGGGGACGAGCAGTACTTC | CASTSSPGDEQYF
TRBD2 | TRBJ2-3 | TRBV10-3 | few | TGTGCCATCACTTCGGCGGGAGGATCCATTGCTGATACGCAGTATTTT | CAITSAGGSIADTQYF
TRBD2 | TRBJ2-7 | TRBV6-1 | few | TGTGCCAGCAGAGTAACCTCCGGGACTAGCGGGAGAATTTACGAGCAGTACTTC | CASRVTSGTSGRIYEQYF
- | TRBJ2-7 | TRBV11-2 | many | TGTGCCAGCAGCCCCCCGGGGACCTACGAGCAGTACTTC | CASSPPGTYEQYF
TRBD1 | TRBJ1-1 | TRBV7-9 | many | TGTGCCAGCAGTCAATCGGGACAGGGCTTTATGAACACTGAAGCTTTCTTT | CASSQSGQGFMNTEAFF
TRBD2 | TRBJ2-7 | TRBV20-1 | many | TGCAGTGCTATTAGCGGGCTAGCTTCCTACGAGCAGTACTTC | CSAISGLASYEQYF
TRBD1 | TRBJ2-1 | TRBV13 | few | TGTGCCAGCAGCCCGGGACAGGGGAAGGTCAATGAGCAGTTCTTC | CASSPGQGKVNEQFF
- | TRBJ1-4 | TRBV30 | - | TGTGCCTACGACGGGGAGGATGAAAAACTGTTTTTT | CAYDGEDEKLFF
TRBD2 | TRBJ2-7 | TRBV28 | many | TGTGCCAGCAGTTTGGTTGCCGGGGGGTTGGACGAGCAGTACTTC | CASSLVAGGLDEQYF
- | TRBJ2-5 | TRBV6-2/TRBV6-3 | - | TGTGCCAGCAGTTACGGGTTTGGGGAGACCCAGTACTTC | CASSYGFGETQYF
- | TRBJ2-3 | TRBV3-1 | few | TGTGCCAGCAGCCAAGAAAGTACTAAACCCGCAGATACGCAGTATTTT | CASSQESTKPADTQYF
TRBD2 | TRBJ2-3 | TRBV4-1 | - | TGCGCCACTAGCCCGGGACTAGCGGGCCCTCCTAGCACAGATACGCAGTATTTT | CATSPGLAGPPSTDTQYF
- | TRBJ2-7 | TRBV28 | few | TGTGCCAGCAGTTTGATAGCGGCCTCCTACGAGCAGTACTTC | CASSLIAASYEQYF
- | TRBJ2-7 | TRBV4-1 | once | TGCGCCAGCAGCCTTGGGACAGCGGGGGACGAGCAGTACTTC | CASSLGTAGDEQYF
TRBD1 | TRBJ1-2 | TRBV7-2 | - | TGTGCCAGCAGCTTAGCGGGACAGCTCGGAGGCTACACCTTC | CASSLAGQLGGYTF
- | TRBJ2-2 | TRBV7-9 | - | TGTGCCAGCACTAATCTCCCGGGACCCCGAGCACTTCTTCCCGGGGAGCTGTTTTTT | CASTNLPGPRALLPGELFF
TRBD2 | TRBJ2-7 | TRBV28 | - | TGTGCCAGCAGGACCGGGACTAGTGTCGGCGAGCAGTACTTC | CASRTGTSVGEQYF
TRBD2 | TRBJ2-4 | TRBV27 | - | TGTCCCAGCAGTCTCAACTTAGCGGGAGGGCCGAACATTCAGTACTTC | CPSSLNLAGGPNIQYF
- | TRBJ2-4 | TRBV12-3/TRBV12-4 | - | TGTGCCAGCAGTCAGGACAGAAACATTCAGTACTTC | CASSQDRNIQYF
- | TRBJ1-4 | TRBV7-9 | many | TGTGCCAGCGGATTAGGGACGTCGACTAATGAAAAACTGTTTTTT | CASGLGTSTNEKLFF
- | TRBJ1-1 | TRBV20-1 | - | TGCAGTGCTCCAGGGAACACTGAAGCTTTCTTT | CSAPGNTEAFF
- | TRBJ1-1 | TRBV6-5 | - | TGTGCCAGCGGACCAGGGAACGCTTTCTTT | CASGPGNAFF
- | TRBJ2-7 | TRBV3-1 | - | TGTGCCAGCAGCCAAGGACCCCAGGGGAACGAGCAGTACTTC | CASSQGPQGNEQYF
- | TRBJ1-1 | TRBV6-2/TRBV6-3 | - | TGTGCCACCCACCAGGCCGTCGACAGTTTCGAAGCTTTCTTT | CATHQAVDSFEAFF
TRBD2 | TRBJ2-1 | TRBV12-3/TRBV12-4 | few | TGTGCCAGCAGTCTCCGACTAGCGGGAGACGATGAGCAGTTCTTC | CASSLRLAGDDEQFF
- | TRBJ2-1 | TRBV12-3/TRBV12-4 | many | TGTGCCAGCAGCCGGACAAGCCTCAATGAGCAGTTCTTC | CASSRTSLNEQFF
- | TRBJ1-4 | TRBV12-3/TRBV12-4 | few | TGTGCCAGCAGTGGGGCGCGAGGAGAAAAACTGTTTTTT | CASSGARGEKLFF
- | TRBJ2-3 | TRBV20-1 | few | TGCAGTGCTAGTTGGTACACTAGCACAGATACGCAGTATTTT | CSASWYTSTDTQYF
- | TRBJ2-7 | TRBV4-1 | - | TGCGCCAGCAGCCCCCTGGACGGCAGGGAGGTGGGGGGCTCCTACGAGCAGTACTTC | CASSPLDGREVGGSYEQYF
- | TRBJ2-3 | TRBV2 | many | TGTGCCAGCAGTCCCACATCTACTACTAGCCGGGATACGCAGTATTTT | CASSPTSTTSRDTQYF
TRBD2 | TRBJ2-6 | TRBV4-2 | many | TGTGCCAGCAGCCACCTAGCGGGAGGCTCTGGGGCCAACGTCCTGACTTTC | CASSHLAGGSGANVLTF
TRBD2 | TRBJ2-3 | TRBV13 | - | TGTGCCAGCAGCTCTCGCGGACTAGCTGAAACAGATACGCAGTATTTT | CASSSRGLAETDTQYF
- | TRBJ2-7 | TRBV10-2 | many | TGCGCCAGCAGAAGACAGAGCTCCTACGAGCAGTACTTC | CASRRQSSYEQYF
- | TRBJ2-1 | TRBV20-1 | few | TGCAGTGCTAGCCTTGGGAGCGGTAACTACAATGAGCAGTTCTTC | CSASLGSGNYNEQFF
- | TRBJ2-6 | TRBV29-1 | - | TGCAGCGTTGGACAAACGCCATCTCGAATCTCTGGGGCCAACGTCCTGACTTTC | CSVGQTPSRISGANVLTF
- | TRBJ2-3 | TRBV20-1 | - | TGCAGTGCTCGATTGACAGATACGCAGTATTTT | CSARLTDTQYF
- | TRBJ2-3 | TRBV28 | many | TGTGCCAGCAGTGTCTCTGCGGGGACAGATACGCAGTATTTT | CASSVSAGTDTQYF
- | TRBJ2-2 | TRBV27 | many | TGTGCCAGCAGTTCCCAGGGGTCGAGGGAGCTGTTTTTT | CASSSQGSRELFF
TRBD2 | TRBJ2-1 | TRBV6-2/TRBV6-3 | few | TGTGCCAGCTCGGGACTAATCACCCTCTACAATGAGCAGTTCTTC | CASSGLITLYNEQFF
- | TRBJ2-3 | TRBV7-2 | once | TGTGCCAGCAGCTTACAGAGGGGCGGAACAGATACGCAGTATTTT | CASSLQRGGTDTQYF
- | TRBJ2-5 | TRBV29-1 | many | TGCAGCGTCGCTTACAGGGTCGGGGAGACCCAGTACTTC | CSVAYRVGETQYF
- | TRBJ2-1 | TRBV7-6 | - | TGTGCCAGCAGCCCTGTCGATAGACGGAACAATGAGCAGTTCTTC | CASSPVDRRNNEQFF
TRBD2 | TRBJ2-4 | TRBV27 | few | TGTGCCAGCAGTCTCAACTTAGCGGGAGGGCCGAACATTCAGTACTTC | CASSLNLAGGPNIQYF